A single sample is the source of the 12 T cell receptor beta chains below, sequenced in a study of shared clonotypes between healthy human individuals. The table came from immunoSEQ multiplex PCR; TCRdb's copy has only in-frame clones and leaves some out. Here the sample spans about 2 million clones, approximately 94% being singletons. Naivety among CD8 cells was defined by CD45RO negativity and positive CCR7 selection, thereby excluding terminally differentiated effector memory CD45RA+ cells. Sequenced material: naive CD8+ T cells sorted from blood. These receptors all come from a man aged 18 to 29 in good health.

This clone has only a few counts. The chain is built from TRBV4-1 and TRBJ1-6, with D maybe TRBD1 (5 bases). The CDR3 has 14 amino acids. CDR1 and CDR2 from the germline V gene are MGHRA and YSYEKL. The V gene lost 7 bases and the J gene lost 14 bases, with 21 bases spanning the gap. This CDR3 reads CASTHPGALEALHF. The DNA for the CDR3 is TGCGCCAGCACACACCCCGGGGCCCTGGAGGCCCTCCACTTT.

CDR3 in amino acids: CASSQDPGGTGELFF. In nucleotides, the CDR3 is TGCGCCAGCAGCCAAGACCCAGGGGGCACCGGGGAGCTGTTTTTT. The chain couples TRBV4-1 to TRBJ2-2, with 7 bases lining up with TRBD1. This CDR3 comprises 15 residues. V lost 0 bases, J lost 4 bases, and 2 bases stayed unmatched. CDR1 MGHRA and CDR2 YSYEKL come from the germline V gene.

The chain links TRBV5-1 to TRBJ2-1, with 9 bases lining up with TRBD2. The germline gives CDR1 SGHRS, CDR2 YFSETQ. J gave up 3 bases and V 3 bases, and 4 bases lay outside the gene matches. This CDR3 has 15 residues. The CDR3 spells CASSWGLANYNEQFF. The CDR3 nucleotides read TGCGCCAGCAGCTGGGGACTAGCTAACTACAATGAGCAGTTCTTC. The variable domain in full, with the rest retrieved from reference TRBV5-1 and TRBJ2-1, is KAGVTQTPRYLIKTRGQQVTLSCSPISGHRSVSWYQQTPGQGLQFLFEYFSETQRNKGNFPGRFSGRQFSNSRSEMNVSTLELGDSALYLCASSWGLANYNEQFFGPGTRLTVL.

The gene calls are TRBV7-9 and TRBJ2-7; no clear D. The V end was cut by 5 bases, the J end by 2 bases, with 7 bases between. The CDR3 contains 12 residues. Germline V gene lookup returns CDR1 SEHNR and CDR2 FQNEAQ (reference sequence). CDR3 nucleotides: TGTGCCAGCAGCGGAGAGCCCTACGAGCAGTACTTC. Translated: CASSGEPYEQYF. The variable domain in full, completed from reference TRBV7-9 and TRBJ2-7, reads DTGVSQNPRHKITKRGQNVTFRCDPISEHNRLYWYRQTLGQGPEFLTYFQNEAQLEKSRLLSDRFSAERPKGSFSTLEIQRTEQGDSAMYLCASSGEPYEQYFGPGTRLTVT.

V usage is TRBV21-1 and J usage is TRBJ2-3; TRBD2 is the table's D call, not checked against the DNA. TRBV21-1 is a documented pseudogene. This CDR3 is 17 amino acids long. The CDR3 DNA is TGTGCCAGCCCCGGGACTAGCGGGAGGGGGGGCACAGATACGCAGTATTTT. Translated, it gives CASPGTSGRGGTDTQYF.

This chain uses TRBV4-1 with TRBJ2-3, with TRBD2 identical over 8 bases. The V gene's germline CDR1 is MGHRA and CDR2 YSYEKL. The CDR3 totals 14 residues. The V and J ends lost 4 bases and 1 base, in that order; junction bases with no gene match: 1. The CDR3 DNA reads TGCGCCAGCAGCCTTAGCGGGGGCACAGATACGCAGTATTTT. It specifies CASSLSGGTDTQYF.

The rearrangement uses TRBV7-9 and TRBJ2-2; possibly TRBD1 for D (6 bases). V lost 2 bases and J lost 3, with 13 bases in between. This CDR3 is 16 amino acids long. Per the germline V gene, CDR1 is SEHNR and CDR2 is FQNEAQ (reference sequence). The CDR3 sequence is CASSLFTQGYTGELFF. The CDR3, as DNA: TGTGCCAGCAGCTTATTTACACAGGGTTACACCGGGGAGCTGTTTTTT. Filled out from reference TRBV7-9 and TRBJ2-2, the complete variable domain reads DTGVSQNPRHKITKRGQNVTFRCDPISEHNRLYWYRQTLGQGPEFLTYFQNEAQLEKSRLLSDRFSAERPKGSFSTLEIQRTEQGDSAMYLCASSLFTQGYTGELFFGEGSRLTVL.

This clone was seen a single time. The chain has TRBV5-6 and TRBJ1-5; no definite D call. The CDR3 is 14 residues long. Germline CDR1 reads SGHDT; CDR2 reads YYEEEE. V lost 4 bases and J lost 0, with 8 bases in between. CDR3 in DNA: TGTGCCAGCAGCGTCAGTTATAGCAATCAGCCCCAGCATTTT. Protein: CASSVSYSNQPQHF.

The chain has TRBV6-5 and TRBJ2-7, with 10 positions matching TRBD1. J was trimmed by 4 bases and V by 6 bases; bases with no gene match: 9. CDR1 is MNHEY and CDR2 is SVGAGI in the germline V gene. This CDR3 region has 15 residues. CDR3 loop: CASRDGTGEPYEQYF. For the CDR3, the DNA is TGTGCCAGCAGGGACGGGACAGGGGAGCCGTACGAGCAGTACTTC.

About this clone itself: This sample includes further DNA sequences coding for the same CDR3. The rearrangement uses TRBV4-1 and TRBJ1-1, with D possibly TRBD1 on 5 matching bases. V lost 1 base and J lost 4, with 13 bases in between. The CDR3 runs 15 residues. CDR1 is MGHRA, CDR2 YSYEKL, per germline. The CDR3 nucleotides are TGCGCCAGCAGCCAAGGCCCCCAGGGTATCACTGAAGCTTTCTTT. Protein: CASSQGPQGITEAFF.

This chain links TRBV4-1 with TRBJ1-4, with D unclear. CDR3 length: 15 residues. Trimming pared 4 bases from V and 0 bases from J, leaving 9 bases between. The germline CDR1 and CDR2 sequences are MGHRA and YSYEKL. CDR3 sequence: CASSPWTATNEKLFF. Here the CDR3 DNA reads TGCGCCAGCAGCCCATGGACGGCAACTAATGAAAAACTGTTTTTT.

About this clone itself: This sample also contains other DNA sequences that code for the same CDR3. The chain couples TRBV9 to TRBJ2-1; D is ambiguous. The CDR3 runs 13 residues. The V gene's germline CDR1 is SGDLS and CDR2 YYNGEE. Trimming left V 0 bases short and J 4 bases short, with 5 bases between. CDR3: CASSVGQYNEQFF. In nucleotides, the CDR3 is TGTGCCAGCAGCGTAGGCCAGTACAATGAGCAGTTCTTC. The variable domain in full, completed from reference TRBV9 and TRBJ2-1, reads DSGVTQTPKHLITATGQRVTLRCSPRSGDLSVYWYQQSLDQGLQFLIQYYNGEERAKGNILERFSAQQFPDLHSELNLSSLELGDSALYFCASSVGQYNEQFFGPGTRLTVL.